These 18 T cell receptor beta chains originate from one sample sequenced in a study of CXCR3-negative and CXCR3-positive naive CD8 T cells. Study-wide findings and caveats: When CXCR3-positive naive cells were set against CXCR3-negative naive cells, the former had more hydrophobic TRB CDR3s.

Researchers prepared the TRB cDNA libraries using 5' RACE with UMI labels. TCRdb derives one entry per CDR3 protein from the 5' RACE reads, leaving out DNA. The sample yields under 150,000 distinct CDR3 sequences, of which the top ten take up approximately 0.54%. The antigens these receptors bind are not known. Sequenced input: naive CXCR3+ CD8+ T cells from blood. The subset is: CD45RO-CCR7+CD27+CD95- naive CD8+ T cells expressing CXCR3 (TNR3+). These receptors all stem from a human donor in good health. Some clones in this sample may be carry-over from other donors' samples.

The chain carries TRBV2 and TRBJ2-7; there is no DNA to check the TCRdb D call of TRBD1. This CDR3 region has 15 residues. Germline values: CDR1 SNHLY, CDR2 FYNNEI. CDR3 protein: CASSDPGGASYEQYF.

J is TRBJ1-1 and V is TRBV28; TCRdb picks TRBD1, but there is no DNA to check that call. Per the germline V gene, CDR1 is MDHEN and CDR2 is SYDVKM. This CDR3 contains 20 residues. CDR3 residues: CASSRPGQAVIPDRGTEAFF.

The chain is built from TRBV27 and TRBJ2-7. This CDR3 has 14 amino acids. CDR1 MNHEY and CDR2 SMNVEV come from the germline V gene (reference sequence). CDR3 sequence: CASSFSSLSYEQYF.

The chain joins TRBV4-3 to TRBJ2-3. CDR1 is LGHNA and CDR2 is YSLEER in the germline V gene. This CDR3 region has 16 residues. CDR3 in amino acids: CASSQEVGRMTDTQYF.

The genes are TRBV4-3 and TRBJ1-4; TCRdb names TRBD1, which stays unverified in the absence of DNA. Per germline, CDR1 LGHNA and CDR2 YSLEER. The CDR3 spans 16 residues. The CDR3 is CASSQDRQGRGEKLFF.

This chain uses TRBV6-5 with TRBJ1-1. Germline CDR1 reads MNHEY; CDR2 reads SVGAGI. This CDR3 spans 12 amino acids. The CDR3 protein is CASSTLDAEAFF.

This chain links TRBV7-2 with TRBJ2-1; the TCRdb D gene call, TRBD1, has no DNA to confirm it. Germline V gives CDR1 SGHTA, CDR2 FQGNSA. The CDR3 sequence is 13 residues long. CDR3 residues: CASSSPPPLGQFF.

The chain couples TRBV20-1 to TRBJ2-1. Germline assignment: CDR1 DFQATT and CDR2 SNEGSKA (reference sequence). CDR3 length: 15 amino acids. CDR3 region: CSARENPDRDNEQFF.

The gene calls are TRBV6-2 or TRBV6-3 and TRBJ2-1; TCRdb indicates TRBD2, and absent DNA this call remains unverified. CDR3 size: 14 residues. From germline, CDR1 is MNHEY and CDR2 SVGEGT. This chain's CDR3 is CASKKPSGVNEQFF.

V and J are TRBV29-1 and TRBJ1-1; the TCRdb call, TRBD1, lacks DNA for checking. The V gene's germline CDR1 is SQVTM and CDR2 ANQGSEA. CDR3 length equals 13 residues. CDR3 residues: CSVQDRGNTEAFF.

The chain employs TRBV24-1 and TRBJ2-1; as DNA is missing, the TRBD1 call by TCRdb cannot be tested. Germline assignment: CDR1 KGHDR and CDR2 SFDVKD. This CDR3 has 16 amino acids. CDR3 residues: CATSDSGDSHYNEQFF.

This chain joins TRBV15 and TRBJ2-3; TCRdb designates TRBD1, a call that cannot be tested without DNA. Germline loops: CDR1 LNHNV, CDR2 YYDKDF (reference sequence). The CDR3 extends over 17 amino acids. CDR3 region: CATSRDPGTGITDTQYF. Looking up the rest from reference TRBV15 and TRBJ2-3 gives the full variable domain: DAMVIQNPRYQVTQFGKPVTLSCSQTLNHNVMYWYQQKSSQAPKLLFHYYDKDFNNEADTPDNFQSRRPNTSFCFLDIRSPGLGDTAMYLCATSRDPGTGITDTQYFGPGTRLTVL.

The chain employs TRBV6-6 and TRBJ1-1. The CDR3 totals 16 residues. The germline CDR1 and CDR2 sequences are MNHNY and SVGAGI (reference sequence). The CDR3 region is CASSYSIGGGRAEAFF.

The chain links TRBV11-2 to TRBJ2-1; the D call from TCRdb, TRBD2, cannot be confirmed without DNA. Germline V gene data show CDR1 as SGHAT and CDR2 as FQNNGV. The CDR3 totals 17 residues. CDR3 loop: CASSLGPSPVAYNEQFF.

The chain links TRBV29-1 to TRBJ1-3; checking the TCRdb D call of TRBD1 is not possible without DNA. Germline V CDR1 and CDR2: SQVTM, ANQGSEA. The CDR3 has 16 amino acids. CDR3 sequence: CSVSFPVGDSGNTIYF. Filled out from reference TRBV29-1 and TRBJ1-3, the complete variable domain reads SAVISQKPSRDICQRGTSLTIQCQVDSQVTMMFWYRQQPGQSLTLIATANQGSEATYESGFVIDKFPISRPNLTFSTLTVSNMSPEDSSIYLCSVSFPVGDSGNTIYFGEGSWLTVV.

V and J are TRBV21-1 and TRBJ2-2; with no DNA, the TCRdb D assignment of TRBD1 cannot be verified. TRBV21-1 is a pseudogene locus. This CDR3 is 19 amino acids long. The CDR3 reads CASSGGKGKYRRNTGELFF.

The rearrangement links TRBV20-1 to TRBJ1-1. This CDR3 contains 15 residues. Looked up from germline, CDR1 is DFQATT and CDR2 is SNEGSKA (reference sequence). Here the CDR3 reads CSARLPTRLNTEAFF.

The V and J genes are TRBV3-1 and TRBJ2-3; TCRdb names TRBD1, which stays unverified in the absence of DNA. The length of the CDR3 is 17 residues. The V gene's germline CDR1 is LGHDT and CDR2 YNNKEL (reference sequence). The CDR3 here is CASSQVGDRSRTDTQYF.